The 6 T cell receptor beta chains below all came from one sample that was sequenced in a study of blood T cell repertoires in COVID-19. TCRdb's copy holds only in-frame clones and misses some; the assay was immunoSEQ multiplex PCR. Among some 99,000 clones, over 80% were seen once, and the ten largest hold roughly 18%. The sequenced sample was peripheral blood. The source is a woman in her fifties or sixties with acute or convalescent COVID-19.

This clone was observed a handful of times. This rearrangement joins TRBV7-2 to TRBJ1-2; D gene unclear. The CDR3 has 15 residues. Germline V gives CDR1 SGHTA, CDR2 FQGNSA. Trimming left V 1 base short and J 9 bases short, with 18 bases between. CDR3 nucleotides: TGTGCCAGCAGCTTAGTCGTTGGCGAGACACGGAGCTACACCTTC. Translated: CASSLVVGETRSYTF. Full variable domain (rest looked up from reference TRBV7-2 and TRBJ1-2): GAGVSQSPSNKVTEKGKDVELRCDPISGHTALYWYRQSLGQGLEFLIYFQGNSAPDKSGLPSDRFSAERTGGSVSTLTIQRTQQEDSAVYLCASSLVVGETRSYTFGSGTRLTVV.

This clone is a singleton in its sample. The chain uses TRBV3-1 (or the pseudogene TRBV3-2) and TRBJ1-5; D ambiguous. The V gene lost 3 bases and the J gene lost 1 base, with 7 bases spanning the gap. The CDR3 runs to 14 residues. Germline assignment: CDR1 LGHDT and CDR2 YNNKEL (reference sequence). The CDR3: CASSQSHSNQPQHF. The DNA of the CDR3 is TGTGCCAGCAGCCAGAGCCACAGCAATCAGCCCCAGCATTTT.

The V gene is TRBV6-2 or TRBV6-3, the J gene TRBJ1-5; perhaps TRBD1 as D (5 bases). The CDR3 length is 14 residues. V shed 2 bases and J shed 7 bases, with 12 bases lying between them. The germline gives CDR1 MNHEY, CDR2 SVGEGT. CDR3 sequence (DNA): TGTGCCAGCAGTTACGTGGGGAAGGGGCAGCCCCAGCATTTT. It encodes CASSYVGKGQPQHF.

Only a few counts were recorded for this clone. This sequence joins TRBV5-6 and TRBJ2-2, with 9 bases identical to TRBD2. Germline CDR1 is SGHDT and CDR2 is YYEEEE. The CDR3 extends over 16 amino acids. The V and J ends lost 7 bases and 4 bases, in that order; junction bases with no gene match: 11. The CDR3 loop is CASQRGLAGITGELFF. CDR3 in DNA: TGTGCCAGCCAACGGGGGCTAGCGGGGATCACCGGGGAGCTGTTTTTT.

This clone was seen ten or more times. The chain carries TRBV7-2 and TRBJ2-3; no clear D. The CDR3 consists of 13 residues. From germline, CDR1 is SGHTA and CDR2 FQGNSA. Between the trimmed V and J ends, which lost 5 bases and 3 bases, there was a span of 9 bases. CDR3 in amino acids: CASSRDFTDTQYF. Written as DNA, the CDR3 is TGTGCCAGCAGCCGCGACTTTACAGATACGCAGTATTTT.

V gene TRBV5-1 combines with J gene TRBJ1-4; D is unresolved. Germline V CDR1 and CDR2: SGHRS, YFSETQ. V gave up 6 bases and J gave up 7 bases, with 25 bases separating them. This CDR3 is 17 amino acids long. Here the CDR3 DNA reads TGCGCCAGCAAACGTTACGGGGTGGGTGGCTCTGGTGAAAAACTGTTTTTT. Encoded protein: CASKRYGVGGSGEKLFF.